This T cell receptor beta chain is from a study of shared clonotypes between healthy human individuals. Positively selected for CCR7, the CD45RO-negative cells used as naive CD8 cells excluded terminally differentiated effector memory CD45RA+ cells. The study's findings and limits: Estimated richness values were generally larger in naive subsets than in memory subsets.

Deep-level running was used for the assay. Assay: immunoSEQ multiplex PCR; the TCRdb copy retains only in-frame clones and omits some. The profile shows some 2 million clones, about 95% of them singletons. Turning to this clone: Its antigen is still unknown.

This CDR3 is 14 amino acids long. V was trimmed by 3 bases and J by 14 bases, leaving 17 bases between them. Germline V CDR1 and CDR2: MGHDK, SYGVNS. The sequence was obtained from a man aged 18 to 30 in good health. The chain employs TRBV25-1 and TRBJ1-6; the D is unclear. Input material: naive CD8+ T cells sorted from blood. The CDR3 protein is CASSDFNEGEALHF. CDR3 DNA sequence: TGTGCCAGCAGTGATTTCAACGAGGGAGAAGCCCTCCACTTT.